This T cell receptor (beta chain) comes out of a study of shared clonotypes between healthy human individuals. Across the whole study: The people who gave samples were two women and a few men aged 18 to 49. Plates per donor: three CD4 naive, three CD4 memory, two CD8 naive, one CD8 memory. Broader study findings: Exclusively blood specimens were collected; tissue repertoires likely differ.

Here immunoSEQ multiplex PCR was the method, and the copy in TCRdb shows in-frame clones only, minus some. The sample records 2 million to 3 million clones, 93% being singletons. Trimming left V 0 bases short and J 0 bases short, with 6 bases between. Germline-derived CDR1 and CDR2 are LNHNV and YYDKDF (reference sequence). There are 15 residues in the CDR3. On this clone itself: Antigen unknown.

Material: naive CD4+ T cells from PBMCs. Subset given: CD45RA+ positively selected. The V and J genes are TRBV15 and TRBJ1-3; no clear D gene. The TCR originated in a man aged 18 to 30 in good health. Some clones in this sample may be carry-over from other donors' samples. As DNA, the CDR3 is TGTGCCACCAGCAGAGACATGGCCTCTGGAAACACCATATATTTT. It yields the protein CATSRDMASGNTIYF.